Listed here are 7 T cell receptor beta chains from one sample, sequenced in a study of T cells after yellow fever vaccination. TCRdb reprocessed the 5' RACE reads via MiXCR and lists one record per CDR3 protein. The sample shows hundreds of thousands of distinct CDR3 sequences, around 13% of them seen only once. The sequences come from CD4+ T cells sorted from PBMCs, collected 15 days after the yellow fever booster vaccination. Receptors were obtained from a young man who received the YFV17D yellow fever vaccine.

The rearrangement uses TRBV2 and TRBJ2-3, with a weak D call TRBD1 (6 bases). The germline V gene encodes CDR1 SNHLY and CDR2 FYNNEI. V lost 4 bases and J 0 bases, leaving 8 bases between the germline ends. The CDR3 sequence is 14 residues long. The CDR3 reads CASSGDTSTDTQYF. In nucleotides, the CDR3 is TGTGCCAGCAGTGGGGACACAAGCACAGATACGCAGTATTTT.

This clonotype was seen a handful of times. The chain carries TRBV7-2 and TRBJ2-3; a weak D match, TRBD2 (6 bases). Germline V lookup: CDR1 SGHTA, CDR2 FQGNSA. The CDR3 has 17 residues. Trimming cost V 5 bases and J 6 bases, with 24 bases left between them. DNA for the CDR3: TGTGCCAGCAGCCAGAACTCCCCAAATGCGGGGTATGATACGCAGTATTTT. Its protein product is CASSQNSPNAGYDTQYF.

This chain joins TRBV7-2 and TRBJ2-7, with D unclear. The CDR3 has 16 residues. CDR1 is SGHTA, CDR2 FQGNSA, per germline. V was shortened by 2 bases and J by 5 bases, with 19 bases between the two germline ends. The CDR3 reads CASSLNWAARGNEQYF. CDR3 DNA sequence: TGTGCCAGCAGCTTAAATTGGGCAGCCCGAGGAAACGAGCAGTACTTC.

The sample holds a few counts of this clonotype. The chain is built from TRBV18 and TRBJ2-2; 13 positions agree with TRBD2. This CDR3 is built from 17 residues. The ends lost 0 bases at V and 4 bases at J; junction bases unmatched: 2. Germline-derived CDR1 and CDR2 are KGHSH and LQKENI. The CDR3 DNA follows: TGTGCCAGCTCACCACCAGGACTAGCGGGGGCCACCGGGGAGCTGTTTTTT. This sequence encodes CASSPPGLAGATGELFF.

J is TRBJ2-3 and V is TRBV10-3, with D possibly being TRBD1 or TRBD2 (5 bases each). V shed 6 bases and J shed 6 bases, with 10 bases lying between them. In germline, CDR1 is ENHRY, CDR2 SYGVKD. This CDR3 has 12 amino acids. CDR3 sequence (DNA): TGTGCCATCAGCCCCGGGGCGGATACGCAGTATTTT. This translates into CAISPGADTQYF.

This clonotype was recorded many times. The chain couples TRBV12-3 or TRBV12-4 to TRBJ2-3; D gene ambiguous. The CDR3 is made up of 13 amino acids. Trimming removed 5 bases at V and 0 bases at J, with 6 bases between. The CDR3 loop is CASSRSSTDTQYF. Here the CDR3 DNA reads TGTGCCAGCAGTCGTTCTAGCACAGATACGCAGTATTTT.

This clonotype was seen a handful of times. The rearrangement uses TRBV18 and TRBJ2-7; TRBD1 might be the D (6 bases). Germline loops: CDR1 KGHSH, CDR2 LQKENI. The CDR3 length is 17 residues. The V end lost 5 bases, the J end lost 0 bases, and 20 bases lay between the germline ends. CDR3: CASSSLSTGQSSYEQYF. The CDR3 nucleotides are TGTGCCAGCTCATCTCTATCAACCGGACAGAGCTCCTACGAGCAGTACTTC.